This T cell receptor (beta chain) was sequenced in a study of shared clonotypes between healthy human individuals. Broader study findings: Clonotype sharing among donors was thought likely to change with sequencing depth.

Deep-level settings were used for running the assay. Measured with immunoSEQ multiplex PCR; TCRdb has only the in-frame clones, and not every one. Of 950,000 to 1,200,000 clones in the sample, 77% were seen once. Remarks on this clone: Its antigen is still unknown.

The CDR3 contains 16 residues. V shed 4 bases and J 5 bases; nucleotides not matched to a gene: 11. CDR1 and CDR2 (germline): SGHRS, YFSETQ. The J gene is TRBJ2-1, the V gene TRBV5-1; 8 bases match TRBD2. The clonotype comes from a man in his late teens or twenties in good health. Some clones in this sample may be carry-over from other donors' samples. The sample taken for sequencing was memory CD4+ T cells from PBMCs. Subset specified: CD45RA-negative fraction. CDR3 bases: TGCGCCAGCAGCACTGGACTAGCCGTAATCCACAATGAGCAGTTCTTC. Protein sequence: CASSTGLAVIHNEQFF. The full variable domain, in which reference TRBV5-1 and TRBJ2-1 provide the parts outside the CDR3, is KAGVTQTPRYLIKTRGQQVTLSCSPISGHRSVSWYQQTPGQGLQFLFEYFSETQRNKGNFPGRFSGRQFSNSRSEMNVSTLELGDSALYLCASSTGLAVIHNEQFFGPGTRLTVL.